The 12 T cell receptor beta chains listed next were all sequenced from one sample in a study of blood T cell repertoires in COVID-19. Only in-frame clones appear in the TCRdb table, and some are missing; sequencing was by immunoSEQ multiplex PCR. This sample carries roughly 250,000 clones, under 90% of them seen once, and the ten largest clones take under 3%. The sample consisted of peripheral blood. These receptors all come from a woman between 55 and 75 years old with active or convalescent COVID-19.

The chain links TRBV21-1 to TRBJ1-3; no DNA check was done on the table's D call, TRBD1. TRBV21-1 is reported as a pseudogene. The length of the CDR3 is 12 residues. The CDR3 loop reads CASSIQGNTIYF. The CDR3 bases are TGTGCCAGCAGCATACAGGGGAACACCATATATTTT.

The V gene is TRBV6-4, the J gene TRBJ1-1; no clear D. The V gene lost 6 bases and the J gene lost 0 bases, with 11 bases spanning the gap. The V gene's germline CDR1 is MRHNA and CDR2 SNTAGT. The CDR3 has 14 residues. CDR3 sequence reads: CASSPGGVNTEAFF. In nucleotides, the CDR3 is TGTGCCAGCAGCCCGGGCGGGGTGAACACTGAAGCTTTCTTT.

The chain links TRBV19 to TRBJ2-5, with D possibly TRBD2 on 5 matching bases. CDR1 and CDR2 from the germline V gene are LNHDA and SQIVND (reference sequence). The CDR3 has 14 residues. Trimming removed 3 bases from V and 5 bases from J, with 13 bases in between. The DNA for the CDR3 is TGTGCCAGTAGTATTGAGGGTTATGGGGAGACCCAGTACTTC. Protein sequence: CASSIEGYGETQYF.

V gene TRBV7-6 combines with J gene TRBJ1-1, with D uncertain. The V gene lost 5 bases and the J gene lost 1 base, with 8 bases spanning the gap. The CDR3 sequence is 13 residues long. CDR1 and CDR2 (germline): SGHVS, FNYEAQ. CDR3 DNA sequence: TGTGCCAGCAGCCACACACAGAACACTGAAGCTTTCTTT. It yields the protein CASSHTQNTEAFF.

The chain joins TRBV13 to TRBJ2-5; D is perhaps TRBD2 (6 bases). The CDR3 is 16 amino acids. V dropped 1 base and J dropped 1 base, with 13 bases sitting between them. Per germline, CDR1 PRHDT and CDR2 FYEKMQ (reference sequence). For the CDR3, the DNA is TGTGCCAGCAGCTTAGTGGGTGGAGGGACCCAAGAGACCCAGTACTTC. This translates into CASSLVGGGTQETQYF.

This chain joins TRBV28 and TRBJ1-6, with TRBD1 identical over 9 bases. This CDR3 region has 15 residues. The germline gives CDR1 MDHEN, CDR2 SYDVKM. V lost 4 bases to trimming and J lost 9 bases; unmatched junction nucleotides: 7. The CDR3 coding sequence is TGTGCCAGCAGTTCCCCGGGACAGGGAGGTTCACCCCTCCACTTT. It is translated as CASSSPGQGGSPLHF.

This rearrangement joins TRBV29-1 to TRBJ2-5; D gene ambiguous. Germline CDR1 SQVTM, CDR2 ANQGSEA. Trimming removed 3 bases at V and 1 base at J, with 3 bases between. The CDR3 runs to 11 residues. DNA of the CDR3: TGCAGCGTTGACTCCCAAGAGACCCAGTACTTC. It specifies CSVDSQETQYF.

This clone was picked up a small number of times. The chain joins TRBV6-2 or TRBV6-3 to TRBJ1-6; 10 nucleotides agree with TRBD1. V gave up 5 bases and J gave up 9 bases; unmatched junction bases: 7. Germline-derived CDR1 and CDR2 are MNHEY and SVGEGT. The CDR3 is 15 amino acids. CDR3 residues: CASSVTGGLSSPLHF. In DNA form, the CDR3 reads TGTGCCAGCAGTGTGACAGGGGGCTTAAGTTCACCCCTCCACTTT.

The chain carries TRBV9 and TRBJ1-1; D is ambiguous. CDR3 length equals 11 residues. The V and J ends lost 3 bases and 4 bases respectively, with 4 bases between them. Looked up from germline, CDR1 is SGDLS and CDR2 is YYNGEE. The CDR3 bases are TGTGCCAGCAGCGCCGTCACTGAAGCTTTCTTT. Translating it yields CASSAVTEAFF.

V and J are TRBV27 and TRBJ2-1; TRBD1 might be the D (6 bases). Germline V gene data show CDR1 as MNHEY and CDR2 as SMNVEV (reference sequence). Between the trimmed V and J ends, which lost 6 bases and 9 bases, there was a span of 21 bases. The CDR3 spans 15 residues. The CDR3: CASSLGQAINREQFF. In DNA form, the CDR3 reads TGTGCCAGCAGCCTGGGACAAGCTATAAACCGTGAGCAGTTCTTC.

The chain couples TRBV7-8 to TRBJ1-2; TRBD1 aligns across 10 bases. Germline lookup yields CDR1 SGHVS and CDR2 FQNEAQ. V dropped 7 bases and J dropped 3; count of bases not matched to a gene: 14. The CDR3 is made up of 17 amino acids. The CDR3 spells CASTIGTLDRGHYGYTF. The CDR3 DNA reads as TGTGCCAGCACCATTGGGACCCTTGACAGGGGGCACTATGGCTACACCTTC. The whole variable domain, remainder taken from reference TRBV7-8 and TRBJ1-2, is GAGVSQSPRYKVAKRGQDVALRCDPISGHVSLFWYQQALGQGPEFLTYFQNEAQLDKSGLPSDRFFAERPEGSVSTLKIQRTQQEDSAVYLCASTIGTLDRGHYGYTFGSGTRLTVV.

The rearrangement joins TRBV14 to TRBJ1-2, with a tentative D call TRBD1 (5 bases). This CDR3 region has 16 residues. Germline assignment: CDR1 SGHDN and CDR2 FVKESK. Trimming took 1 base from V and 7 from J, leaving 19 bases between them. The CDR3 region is CASSQVGGRGVSGYTF. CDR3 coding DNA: TGTGCCAGCAGCCAAGTCGGGGGACGGGGGGTATCTGGCTACACCTTC. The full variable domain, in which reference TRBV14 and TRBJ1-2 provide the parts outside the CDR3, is EAGVTQFPSHSVIEKGQTVTLRCDPISGHDNLYWYRRVMGKEIKFLLHFVKESKQDESGMPNNRFLAERTGGTYSTLKVQPAELEDSGVYFCASSQVGGRGVSGYTFGSGTRLTVV.